Presented here are 32 T cell receptor beta chains from one specimen sequenced in a study of radiation and T cells in renal cell carcinoma. Time point of the sample: baseline pretreatment blood. Specified treatment: 15 Gy SBRT to primary tumor, nephrectomy 4 weeks later. The method was immunoSEQ multiplex PCR; TCRdb's version includes in-frame clones alone and lacks a portion of them. The sample has 130,000 to 150,000 clones, roughly 84% seen once. The sample in question was blood, obtained from a patient whose treatment included radiotherapy and nephrectomy. Receptor source: a woman between 45 and 60 years old with renal cell carcinoma.

The CDR3, as DNA: TGTGCCAGCAGCTTAACGTCGACAGATGATGAAGCTTTCTTT. It translates to CASSLTSTDDEAFF. This chain links TRBV7-9 with TRBJ1-1; a possible D gene is TRBD1 (5 bases). The CDR3 spans 14 residues. The germline V gene encodes CDR1 SEHNR and CDR2 FQNEAQ (reference sequence). V dropped 2 bases and J dropped 7 bases, with 14 bases sitting between them.

The chain combines TRBV12-1 with TRBJ1-2; the DNA was not compared with TRBD1, the D call given in the table. TRBV12-1 is a known pseudogene. This CDR3 comprises 13 residues. The CDR3 region has the DNA TGTGCCAGCAGCTTTAGGCAGGGCGGTGGCTACACCTTC. Amino acid sequence: CASSFRQGGGYTF.

This clone was recorded only once. The J gene is TRBJ2-5, the V gene TRBV25-1; 11 bases fit TRBD2. The CDR3 extends over 15 amino acids. Looked up from germline, CDR1 is MGHDK and CDR2 is SYGVNS. J was trimmed by 1 base and V by 5 bases; bases with no gene match: 3. The CDR3 loop is CASSHTSGGQETQYF. CDR3 bases: TGTGCCAGCAGTCACACTAGCGGGGGCCAAGAGACCCAGTACTTC.

This clone was observed a handful of times. The genes are TRBV7-8 and TRBJ2-3; D is perhaps TRBD1 or TRBD2 (6 bases each). The V gene lost 11 bases and the J gene lost 6 bases, with 12 bases spanning the gap. The germline V gene has CDR1 SGHVS and CDR2 FQNEAQ. CDR3 length: 11 residues. The CDR3 protein is CASWGADTQYF. CDR3 sequence (DNA): TGTGCCTCCTGGGGGGCGGATACGCAGTATTTT.

The J gene is TRBJ2-6, the V gene TRBV6-1, with D hard to call. CDR3 length equals 15 residues. CDR1 and CDR2 (germline): MNHNS, SASEGT. Trimming took 4 bases from V and 0 from J, leaving 7 bases between them. The CDR3 loop reads CASSAARSGANVLTF. CDR3 DNA: TGTGCCAGCAGTGCAGCCCGCTCTGGGGCCAACGTCCTGACTTTC.

J is TRBJ1-1 and V is TRBV10-3; a possible D gene is TRBD1 (5 bases). The V end lost 0 bases, the J end lost 3 bases, and 11 bases lay between the germline ends. The germline V gene has CDR1 ENHRY and CDR2 SYGVKD. The CDR3 contains 15 residues. Here the CDR3 DNA reads TGTGCCATCAGTGAGTCAGGAGAAGGGGACACTGAAGCTTTCTTT. It codes for CAISESGEGDTEAFF.

The chain is built from TRBV4-1 and TRBJ1-2; a possible D gene is TRBD1 (5 bases). The CDR3 has 16 amino acids. Germline lookup yields CDR1 MGHRA and CDR2 YSYEKL. Trimming removed 1 base from V and 6 bases from J, with 18 bases in between. The CDR3 here is CASSQGSEFMGHGYTF. In DNA form, the CDR3 reads TGCGCCAGCAGCCAAGGGTCGGAGTTTATGGGGCATGGCTACACCTTC.

Only a few counts were recorded for this clone. This chain uses TRBV5-6 with TRBJ1-2; D not resolved. Trimming shortened V by 1 base and J by 4 bases, and 11 bases separated the two germline ends. The CDR3 contains 14 residues. The germline CDR1 and CDR2 sequences are SGHDT and YYEEEE. Written as DNA, the CDR3 is TGTGCCAGCAGCTTGTTTGTGACAAGCTATGGCTACACCTTC. Protein sequence: CASSLFVTSYGYTF.

The rearrangement joins TRBV5-1 to TRBJ1-1; 8 bases align to TRBD1. Trimming took 2 bases from V and 3 from J; bases not matched to a gene: 12. Germline assignment: CDR1 SGHRS and CDR2 YFSETQ. This CDR3 spans 17 amino acids. CDR3 sequence: CASSFDGDRWTDTEAFF. CDR3 bases: TGCGCCAGCAGCTTCGATGGGGACAGGTGGACGGACACTGAAGCTTTCTTT.

This chain links TRBV7-3 with TRBJ2-5, with unresolved D. V dropped 0 bases and J dropped 5 bases, with 7 bases sitting between them. Germline V CDR1 and CDR2: SGHTA, FQGTGA. This CDR3 is 13 amino acids long. The DNA for the CDR3 is TGTGCCAGCAGCTTAACTAGCTTGGAGACCCAGTACTTC. It codes for CASSLTSLETQYF.

This clone has a handful of counts. The same CDR3 arises from other DNA sequences in this sample as well. J is TRBJ1-1 and V is TRBV18; no definite D call. Germline CDR1 is KGHSH and CDR2 is LQKENI. Trimming left V 1 base short and J 3 bases short, with 3 bases between. This CDR3 is built from 12 residues. The CDR3 DNA sequence: TGTGCCAGCTCACCACGGGACACTGAAGCTTTCTTT. Its translation is CASSPRDTEAFF. Using reference TRBV18 and TRBJ1-1 for the parts outside the CDR3, the full variable domain is NAGVMQNPRHLVRRRGQEARLRCSPMKGHSHVYWYRQLPEEGLKFMVYLQKENIIDESGMPKERFSAEFPKEGPSILRIQQVVRGDSAAYFCASSPRDTEAFFGQGTRLTVV.

CDR3 DNA: TGTGCCAGCAGCTTGGGGGCCAGCCCCGACAATGAGCAGTTCTTC. Its translation is CASSLGASPDNEQFF. V usage is TRBV11-3 and J usage is TRBJ2-1; a weak D match, TRBD1 (6 bases). This CDR3 comprises 15 residues. Trimming left V 3 bases short and J 5 bases short, with 14 bases between. Germline V gene sequence: CDR1 SGHNT, CDR2 YENEEA.

In the case of this clone: Other DNA sequences in the same sample also yield this CDR3. The chain is built from TRBV2 and TRBJ1-2; perhaps TRBD1 as D (5 bases). The CDR3 spans 14 residues. Trimming took 6 bases from V and 2 from J, leaving 13 bases between them. The V gene's germline CDR1 is SNHLY and CDR2 FYNNEI. CDR3 region: CASREGLLNYGYTF. In DNA, the CDR3 is TGTGCCAGCAGGGAGGGACTGTTAAACTATGGCTACACCTTC.

This chain links TRBV6-1 with TRBJ2-1; TRBD1 might be the D (6 bases). This CDR3 has 13 amino acids. V gave up 3 bases and J gave up 3 bases, with 6 bases separating them. CDR1 MNHNS and CDR2 SASEGT come from the germline V gene. The CDR3 is CASSEDSYNEQFF. The CDR3 DNA follows: TGTGCCAGCAGTGAGGACAGCTACAATGAGCAGTTCTTC.

DNA for the CDR3: TGTGCCAGCAGTGAAGCGTGGGTAATGACCCAGCATTTT. Protein: CASSEAWVMTQHF. The gene calls are TRBV6-1 and TRBJ1-5, with unresolved D. V gave up 0 bases and J gave up 11 bases, with 11 bases separating them. Germline-derived CDR1 and CDR2 are MNHNS and SASEGT. The CDR3 consists of 13 residues.

This clone was seen a few times. This rearrangement joins TRBV29-1 to TRBJ1-1, with a weak D call TRBD1 (5 bases). Trimming took 3 bases from V and 1 from J, leaving 15 bases between them. The CDR3 length is 15 residues. Germline CDR1 SQVTM, CDR2 ANQGSEA. The CDR3 spells CSVDPQGSQNTEAFF. In DNA, the CDR3 is TGCAGCGTTGATCCCCAGGGCAGTCAGAACACTGAAGCTTTCTTT.

The gene calls are TRBV6-1 and TRBJ1-1, with D possibly being TRBD1 (6 bases). The CDR3 sequence is 14 residues long. Per the germline V gene, CDR1 is MNHNS and CDR2 is SASEGT. V lost 7 bases to trimming and J lost 0 bases, with 12 bases between them. CDR3 DNA sequence: TGTGCCAGCACGGAGGGGGGAATGAACACTGAAGCTTTCTTT. It is translated as CASTEGGMNTEAFF.

The CDR3 spells CASSYSKAYEQYF. The CDR3 DNA sequence: TGTGCCAGCAGTTACAGCAAAGCCTACGAGCAGTACTTC. The V and J genes are TRBV6-5 and TRBJ2-7; no clear D gene. The length of the CDR3 is 13 residues. Germline V gives CDR1 MNHEY, CDR2 SVGAGI. V lost 2 bases to trimming and J lost 2 bases, with 7 bases between them.

The V gene is TRBV6-1, the J gene TRBJ1-5; unclear D gene. The CDR3 runs 17 residues. CDR1 is MNHNS, CDR2 SASEGT, per germline. V lost 2 bases, J lost 0 bases, and 14 bases lay in between. The DNA for the CDR3 is TGTGCCAGCAGTGAACCCGCGGGTTCCTATAGCAATCAGCCCCAGCATTTT. Encoded protein: CASSEPAGSYSNQPQHF.

The chain couples TRBV6-5 to TRBJ1-1, with no clear D. Germline V CDR1 and CDR2: MNHEY, SVGAGI. The CDR3 is 11 residues long. V dropped 8 bases and J dropped 1 base, with 5 bases sitting between them. In nucleotides, the CDR3 is TGTGCCAGCCGGCAGAACACTGAAGCTTTCTTT. It specifies CASRQNTEAFF.

The J gene is TRBJ1-3, the V gene TRBV6-5; weak D call: TRBD1 (6 bases). The CDR3 consists of 14 residues. Per germline, CDR1 MNHEY and CDR2 SVGAGI. Trimming took 6 bases from V and 3 from J, leaving 12 bases between them. The CDR3 protein is CASRGGQLGNTIYF. In DNA, the CDR3 is TGTGCCAGCAGGGGTGGACAGCTTGGAAACACCATATATTTT.

The chain carries TRBV10-3 and TRBJ2-3, with D hard to call. Germline V gives CDR1 ENHRY, CDR2 SYGVKD. CDR3 size: 13 residues. V was shortened by 3 bases and J by 0 bases, with 4 bases between the two germline ends. CDR3 bases: TGTGCCATCAGTGACGACAGCACAGATACGCAGTATTTT. This gives the protein CAISDDSTDTQYF.

The chain carries TRBV7-9 and TRBJ1-2; D is perhaps TRBD1 (5 bases). CDR1 is SEHNR and CDR2 is FQNEAQ in the germline V gene (reference sequence). Trimming removed 4 bases from V and 7 bases from J, with 16 bases in between. The CDR3 covers 14 residues. Here the CDR3 DNA reads TGTGCCAGCAGCTGGGAAACCGGGGGAACTGGCTACACCTTC. Translating it yields CASSWETGGTGYTF.

The chain combines TRBV19 with TRBJ1-5; D may be TRBD1 (5 bases). Trimming removed 6 bases at V and 5 bases at J, with 17 bases between. Germline lookup yields CDR1 LNHDA and CDR2 SQIVND (reference sequence). The CDR3 runs to 15 residues. The CDR3 sequence: CASRPRGGEDQPQHF. The CDR3 coding sequence is TGTGCCAGTAGGCCACGGGGGGGAGAGGATCAGCCCCAGCATTTT.

The chain joins TRBV18 to TRBJ2-3; 10 nucleotides agree with TRBD2. The J segment lost 3 bases and the V segment lost 2 bases, leaving 2 bases of the junction unmatched. The CDR3 spans 15 residues. CDR1 is KGHSH, CDR2 LQKENI, per germline. CDR3 amino acids: CASSPTSGVTDTQYF. The CDR3 region has the DNA TGTGCCAGCTCACCAACTAGCGGGGTAACAGATACGCAGTATTTT.

This clone was seen once. The CDR3 reads CASSDLRGVTDTGELFF. In DNA, the CDR3 is TGTGCCAGCAGTGACCTCAGGGGGGTTACGGACACCGGGGAGCTGTTTTTT. The chain joins TRBV6-1 to TRBJ2-2, with D possibly matching TRBD1 (7 bases). V dropped 3 bases and J dropped 3 bases, with 17 bases sitting between them. Per germline, CDR1 MNHNS and CDR2 SASEGT. The CDR3 totals 17 residues.

This clone has more than one count but fewer than ten. The rearrangement links TRBV7-9 to TRBJ1-6; 7 bases fit TRBD1. J gave up 3 bases and V 5 bases, and 4 bases lay outside the gene matches. This CDR3 spans 15 amino acids. CDR1 is SEHNR, CDR2 FQNEAQ, per germline (reference sequence). Here the CDR3 DNA reads TGTGCCAGCAGCCGTCGGGACAGCTATAATTCACCCCTCCACTTT. The encoded protein is CASSRRDSYNSPLHF. Based on the CDR3 plus reference TRBV7-9 and TRBJ1-6, the full variable domain is DTGVSQNPRHKITKRGQNVTFRCDPISEHNRLYWYRQTLGQGPEFLTYFQNEAQLEKSRLLSDRFSAERPKGSFSTLEIQRTEQGDSAMYLCASSRRDSYNSPLHFGNGTRLTVT.

This clone was recorded a few times. The V call is TRBV19, the J call TRBJ1-1; possibly TRBD1 for D (5 bases). Between the trimmed V and J ends, which lost 4 bases and 5 bases, there was a span of 8 bases. From germline, CDR1 is LNHDA and CDR2 SQIVND (reference sequence). This CDR3 is built from 12 residues. The CDR3 coding sequence is TGTGCCAGTAGTAGGGAGGGGACTGAAGCTTTCTTT. Amino acid sequence: CASSREGTEAFF.

This clone is a singleton in its sample. The chain employs TRBV5-1 and TRBJ2-5; 9 nucleotides agree with TRBD1. Germline assignment: CDR1 SGHRS and CDR2 YFSETQ. Losses at the gene ends were 3 bases for V and 8 bases for J; bases not matched to a gene: 11. The CDR3 runs 15 residues. Here the CDR3 reads CASSSVPGQGTTQYF. Here the CDR3 DNA reads TGCGCCAGCAGCTCGGTGCCGGGACAGGGTACAACCCAGTACTTC.

V usage is TRBV5-1 and J usage is TRBJ1-3; no clear D. The CDR3 has 15 amino acids. The V gene lost 5 bases and the J gene lost 0 bases, with 12 bases spanning the gap. The germline gives CDR1 SGHRS, CDR2 YFSETQ. CDR3 sequence reads: CASRAAPNSGNTIYF. CDR3 in DNA: TGCGCCAGCAGAGCCGCCCCTAACTCTGGAAACACCATATATTTT. Full variable domain (rest looked up from reference TRBV5-1 and TRBJ1-3): KAGVTQTPRYLIKTRGQQVTLSCSPISGHRSVSWYQQTPGQGLQFLFEYFSETQRNKGNFPGRFSGRQFSNSRSEMNVSTLELGDSALYLCASRAAPNSGNTIYFGEGSWLTVV.

V is TRBV29-1 and J is TRBJ2-1; 8 bases are a match to TRBD1. This CDR3 is 14 amino acids long. The germline CDR1 and CDR2 sequences are SQVTM and ANQGSEA. Trimming removed 3 bases from V and 4 bases from J; junction bases left unmatched: 5. The DNA for the CDR3 is TGCAGCGTTGACCCAGGGGGCTCATACAATGAGCAGTTCTTC. This codes for CSVDPGGSYNEQFF.

The V and J genes are TRBV15 and TRBJ2-5, with 12 bases fitting TRBD1. The germline V gene has CDR1 LNHNV and CDR2 YYDKDF (reference sequence). The CDR3 extends over 16 amino acids. V lost 2 bases and J lost 5; bases outside the gene matches: 6. CDR3 in DNA: TGTGCCACCAGCAGACCGGGACAGGGGGCATTGGAGACCCAGTACTTC. Its translation is CATSRPGQGALETQYF.